This T cell receptor beta chain stems from a study of radiation and T cells in renal cell carcinoma. Study results and limitations: In blood, top tumor clones expanded by 2 weeks, shrinking by 4.

Method: immunoSEQ multiplex PCR; TCRdb's copy keeps in-frame clones and lacks some. The data contain 150,000 or so clones, less than 90% of them seen just once; the ten biggest clones take up around 10%. To note about this clone: Its target is not known.

Documented time point: blood 4 weeks post-SBRT, at nephrectomy. The treatment denotes: 15 Gy SBRT to primary tumor, nephrectomy 4 weeks later. Nephrectomy followed 15 Gy stereotactic body radiation by 4 weeks. The sequences come from blood, collected from a patient whose treatment included radiotherapy and nephrectomy. This receptor was obtained from a woman aged 45-65 years with renal cell carcinoma.

For the CDR3, the DNA is TGTGCCAGCAGCTTAGGGGCGGGGCAAACGCCATCGAACACCGGGGAGCTGTTTTTT. Translation gives CASSLGAGQTPSNTGELFF. The V call is TRBV7-8, the J call TRBJ2-2; TRBD2 is a possible D gene (6 bases). With 1 base removed from V and 0 bases from J, the gap between germline ends came to 18 bases. Germline values: CDR1 SGHVS, CDR2 FQNEAQ. The CDR3 length is 19 residues.